A single sample gave rise to the 16 T cell receptor beta chains below, sequenced in a study of T cell repertoires in cytomegalovirus infection. A single record per CDR3 protein comes from TCRdb applying MiXCR to the reads. The repertoire consists of fewer than 250,000 distinct CDR3 sequences, with roughly 12% occurring once and the leading ten covering 1.5% to 2%. Sequencing was done on a sample of PBMCs. The receptors stem from a human donor in good health (CMV status not recorded). Some clones in this sample may be carry-over from other donors' samples.

The J gene is TRBJ1-2, the V gene TRBV28, with 8 bases lining up with TRBD1. The CDR3 is made up of 13 amino acids. Trimming at V came to 3 bases and at J to 8 bases, leaving 5 bases not matched to a gene. CDR1 and CDR2 from the germline V gene are MDHEN and SYDVKM. CDR3 nucleotides: TGTGCCAGCAGTTTGCCGGGGACAGGCGGCTACACCTTC. Amino acid sequence: CASSLPGTGGYTF.

V usage is TRBV19 and J usage is TRBJ2-7, with TRBD1 identical over 7 bases. CDR3 length: 14 amino acids. Looked up from germline, CDR1 is LNHDA and CDR2 is SQIVND (reference sequence). V trimming: 3 bases; J trimming: 6 bases; junction bases outside the gene matches: 8. CDR3 residues: CASSIDREPREQYF. Here the CDR3 DNA reads TGTGCCAGTAGTATCGACAGGGAGCCCCGCGAGCAGTACTTC.

V usage is TRBV29-1 and J usage is TRBJ1-2; D possibly corresponds to TRBD1 (5 bases). Between the trimmed V and J ends, which lost 4 bases and 8 bases, there was a span of 14 bases. Germline loops: CDR1 SQVTM, CDR2 ANQGSEA. The CDR3 consists of 12 residues. CDR3 amino acids: CSVGFAGQGYTF. CDR3 bases: TGCAGCGTTGGGTTTGCAGGGCAAGGCTACACCTTC.

This clonotype was observed a few times. The chain joins TRBV29-1 to TRBJ1-1, with D tentatively TRBD1 (5 bases). Germline V gives CDR1 SQVTM, CDR2 ANQGSEA. This CDR3 is 11 amino acids long. Trimming removed 3 bases at V and 5 bases at J, with 7 bases between. The CDR3 reads CSVDGGTEAFF. DNA of the CDR3: TGCAGCGTTGACGGGGGAACTGAAGCTTTCTTT.

This rearrangement joins TRBV6-2 or TRBV6-3 to TRBJ2-7, with D possibly called TRBD1 or TRBD2 (5 bases each). Germline V CDR1 and CDR2: MNHEY, SVGEGT. Between the trimmed V and J ends, which lost 0 bases and 2 bases, there was a span of 8 bases. The CDR3 totals 14 residues. This CDR3 reads CASSYSGTTYEQYF. For the CDR3, the DNA is TGTGCCAGCAGTTACTCGGGGACCACCTACGAGCAGTACTTC.

This clonotype was seen just once. The rearrangement links TRBV3-1 to TRBJ1-1; 10 nucleotides agree with TRBD1. The CDR3 spans 16 residues. Germline lookup yields CDR1 LGHDT and CDR2 YNNKEL (reference sequence). The V segment lost 1 base and the J segment 3 bases; nucleotides outside the gene matches: 5. The CDR3 sequence is CASSQGVGTGDTEAFF. Here the CDR3 DNA reads TGTGCCAGCAGCCAAGGAGTCGGGACAGGGGACACTGAAGCTTTCTTT.

The chain is built from TRBV10-3 and TRBJ2-1; D not certain. The length of the CDR3 is 17 residues. Germline CDR1 is ENHRY and CDR2 is SYGVKD. V lost 0 bases and J 8 bases, leaving 20 bases between the germline ends. The CDR3 region has the DNA TGTGCCATCAGTGAGTCGGGGTTACCCCCCCCTGGGGATGAGCAGTTCTTC. Its protein is CAISESGLPPPGDEQFF.

This clonotype was recorded at least ten times. The chain recombines TRBV19 with TRBJ2-6; D is ambiguous. Germline V CDR1 and CDR2: LNHDA, SQIVND (reference sequence). The CDR3 consists of 16 residues. The V and J ends lost 3 bases and 2 bases respectively, with 11 bases between them. The CDR3 DNA follows: TGTGCCAGTAGTATGGCTCTCGTGGCTGGGGCCAACGTCCTGACTTTC. It yields the protein CASSMALVAGANVLTF.

The chain recombines TRBV19 with TRBJ2-7; the match to TRBD1 covers 10 bases. V dropped 1 base and J dropped 3; count of bases not matched to a gene: 0. Germline loops: CDR1 LNHDA, CDR2 SQIVND (reference sequence). The CDR3 runs to 14 residues. CDR3 sequence: CASSIGDRGYEQYF. CDR3 nucleotides: TGTGCCAGTAGTATAGGGGACAGGGGCTACGAGCAGTACTTC.

V is TRBV24-1 and J is TRBJ2-1, with D maybe TRBD1 (7 bases). V was trimmed by 7 bases and J by 3 bases, leaving 15 bases between them. The CDR3 spans 15 residues. The germline V gene encodes CDR1 KGHDR and CDR2 SFDVKD. DNA of the CDR3: TGTGCCACCAGCGGTTCCAGGGGGGTCTACAATGAGCAGTTCTTC. It translates to CATSGSRGVYNEQFF.

There are many counts of this clonotype. This chain connects TRBV7-9 to TRBJ2-1; D ambiguous. The germline gives CDR1 SEHNR, CDR2 FQNEAQ (reference sequence). V shed 5 bases and J shed 8 bases, with 10 bases lying between them. This CDR3 comprises 12 residues. The CDR3 is CASSLPRDEQFF. CDR3 nucleotide sequence: TGTGCCAGCAGCCTTCCTCGGGATGAGCAGTTCTTC.

This clonotype was detected only a few times. This chain connects TRBV7-9 to TRBJ1-1; tentatively, D is TRBD1 (5 bases). V lost 7 bases, J lost 7 bases, and 16 bases lay in between. CDR1 SEHNR and CDR2 FQNEAQ come from the germline V gene (reference sequence). The length of the CDR3 is 13 residues. CDR3 coding DNA: TGTGCCAGCACCCCTGGTGGGACCAGTGAAGCTTTCTTT. Translated, it gives CASTPGGTSEAFF.

This clonotype occurred a few times. The chain joins TRBV11-2 to TRBJ2-7; 10 bases agree with TRBD1. This CDR3 spans 15 amino acids. CDR1 and CDR2 (germline): SGHAT, FQNNGV. V shed 0 bases and J 2 bases; nucleotides not matched to a gene: 1. The CDR3 DNA is TGTGCCAGCAGCTTAGATGGACAGGGGGCCTACGAGCAGTACTTC. Its protein product is CASSLDGQGAYEQYF. Supplemented by reference TRBV11-2 and TRBJ2-7, the full variable domain reads EAGVAQSPRYKIIEKRQSVAFWCNPISGHATLYWYQQILGQGPKLLIQFQNNGVVDDSQLPKDRFSAERLKGVDSTLKIQPAKLEDSAVYLCASSLDGQGAYEQYFGPGTRLTVT.

This clonotype was seen many times. V is TRBV28 and J is TRBJ2-7; D is undetermined. The V end was cut by 5 bases, the J end by 9 bases, with 11 bases between. CDR1 is MDHEN and CDR2 is SYDVKM in the germline V gene. The CDR3 loop spans 11 amino acids. In DNA form, the CDR3 reads TGTGCCAGCAGTAAGGGTGTGGCGCAGTACTTC. Translating it yields CASSKGVAQYF. Variable domain in full (rest from reference TRBV28 and TRBJ2-7): DVKVTQSSRYLVKRTGEKVFLECVQDMDHENMFWYRQDPGLGLRLIYFSYDVKMKEKGDIPEGYSVSREKKERFSLILESASTNQTSMYLCASSKGVAQYFGPGTRLTVT.

The genes are TRBV5-1 and TRBJ2-3; D unresolved. From germline, CDR1 is SGHRS and CDR2 YFSETQ. V was pared by 3 bases and J by 6 bases, with 14 bases between. This CDR3 comprises 14 residues. The CDR3, as DNA: TGCGCCAGCAGCTGGGCGACATCTTCGGATACGCAGTATTTT. This translates into CASSWATSSDTQYF.

This clonotype was picked up many times. The gene calls are TRBV29-1 and TRBJ1-2; D perhaps matches TRBD1 (5 bases). The CDR3 contains 13 residues. Deletions cut 0 bases from V and 4 bases from J, with 9 bases between. Germline lookup yields CDR1 SQVTM and CDR2 ANQGSEA. CDR3 residues: CSVEETQGYGYTF. CDR3 bases: TGCAGCGTTGAAGAGACGCAGGGCTATGGCTACACCTTC.